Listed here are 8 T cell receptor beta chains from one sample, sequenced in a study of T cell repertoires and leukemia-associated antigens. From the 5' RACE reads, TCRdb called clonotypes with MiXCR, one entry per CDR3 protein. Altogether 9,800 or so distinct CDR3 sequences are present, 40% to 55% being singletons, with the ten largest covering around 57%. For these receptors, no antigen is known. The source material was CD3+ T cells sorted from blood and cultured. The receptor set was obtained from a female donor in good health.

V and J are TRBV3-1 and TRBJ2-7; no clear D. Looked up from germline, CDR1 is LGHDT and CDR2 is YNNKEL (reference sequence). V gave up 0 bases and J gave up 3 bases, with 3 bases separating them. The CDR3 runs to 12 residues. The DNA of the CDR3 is TGTGCCAGCAGCCAAGATTTCTACGAGCAGTACTTC. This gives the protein CASSQDFYEQYF.

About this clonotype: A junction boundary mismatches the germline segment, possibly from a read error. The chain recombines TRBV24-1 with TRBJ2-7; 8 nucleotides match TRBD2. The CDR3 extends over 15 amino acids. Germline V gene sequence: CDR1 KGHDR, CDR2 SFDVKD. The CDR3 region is CATSENSGNSCEQYF. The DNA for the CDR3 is TGTGCCACCAGTGAGAATAGCGGGAACTCCTGCGAGCAGTACTTC.

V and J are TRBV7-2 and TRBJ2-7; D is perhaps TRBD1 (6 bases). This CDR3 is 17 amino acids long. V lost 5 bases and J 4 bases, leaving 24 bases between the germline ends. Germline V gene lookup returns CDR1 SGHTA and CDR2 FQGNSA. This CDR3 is CASSLRSGTQGNYEQYF. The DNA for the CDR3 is TGTGCCAGCAGCCTTCGCTCCGGGACCCAGGGGAATTACGAGCAGTACTTC.

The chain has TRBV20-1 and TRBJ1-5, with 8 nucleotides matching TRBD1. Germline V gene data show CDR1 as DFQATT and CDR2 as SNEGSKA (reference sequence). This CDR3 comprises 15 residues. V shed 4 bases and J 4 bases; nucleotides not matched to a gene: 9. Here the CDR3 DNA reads TGCAGTGCTACAGACAGGGGCGGAACAAATCAGCCCCAGCATTTT. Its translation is CSATDRGGTNQPQHF.

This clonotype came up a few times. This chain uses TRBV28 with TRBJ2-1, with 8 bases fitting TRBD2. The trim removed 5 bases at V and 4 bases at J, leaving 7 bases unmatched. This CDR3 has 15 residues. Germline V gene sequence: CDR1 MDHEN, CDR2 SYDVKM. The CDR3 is CASSPTSGKYNEQFF. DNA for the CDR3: TGTGCCAGCAGTCCAACTAGCGGAAAATACAATGAGCAGTTCTTC.

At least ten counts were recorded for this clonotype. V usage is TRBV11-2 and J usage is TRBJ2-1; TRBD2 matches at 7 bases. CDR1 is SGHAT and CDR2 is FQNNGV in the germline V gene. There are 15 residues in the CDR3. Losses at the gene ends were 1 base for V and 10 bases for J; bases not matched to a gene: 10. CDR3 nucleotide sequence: TGTGCCAGCAGCTTAGGACAGAGACTAGCTCGGGAGCAGTTCTTC. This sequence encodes CASSLGQRLAREQFF. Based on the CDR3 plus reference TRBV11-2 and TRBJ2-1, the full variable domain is EAGVAQSPRYKIIEKRQSVAFWCNPISGHATLYWYQQILGQGPKLLIQFQNNGVVDDSQLPKDRFSAERLKGVDSTLKIQPAKLEDSAVYLCASSLGQRLAREQFFGPGTRLTVL.

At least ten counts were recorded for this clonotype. CDR3 sequence reads: CASSLGSGSSDTQYF. The DNA for the CDR3 is TGTGCCAGCAGCTTAGGTAGCGGGAGCTCAGATACGCAGTATTTT. The chain has TRBV11-2 and TRBJ2-3; 9 positions agree with TRBD2. This CDR3 has 15 amino acids. Germline V lookup: CDR1 SGHAT, CDR2 FQNNGV. V trimming: 1 base; J trimming: 4 bases; junction bases outside the gene matches: 3. The full variable domain, its missing parts supplied by reference TRBV11-2 and TRBJ2-3, is EAGVAQSPRYKIIEKRQSVAFWCNPISGHATLYWYQQILGQGPKLLIQFQNNGVVDDSQLPKDRFSAERLKGVDSTLKIQPAKLEDSAVYLCASSLGSGSSDTQYFGPGTRLTVL.

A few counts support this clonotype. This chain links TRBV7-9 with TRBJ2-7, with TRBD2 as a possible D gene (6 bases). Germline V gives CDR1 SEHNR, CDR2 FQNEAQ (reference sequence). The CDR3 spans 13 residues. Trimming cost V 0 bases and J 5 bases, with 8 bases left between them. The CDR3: CASSLAEGHEQYF. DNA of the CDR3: TGTGCCAGCAGCTTAGCGGAGGGCCACGAGCAGTACTTC.